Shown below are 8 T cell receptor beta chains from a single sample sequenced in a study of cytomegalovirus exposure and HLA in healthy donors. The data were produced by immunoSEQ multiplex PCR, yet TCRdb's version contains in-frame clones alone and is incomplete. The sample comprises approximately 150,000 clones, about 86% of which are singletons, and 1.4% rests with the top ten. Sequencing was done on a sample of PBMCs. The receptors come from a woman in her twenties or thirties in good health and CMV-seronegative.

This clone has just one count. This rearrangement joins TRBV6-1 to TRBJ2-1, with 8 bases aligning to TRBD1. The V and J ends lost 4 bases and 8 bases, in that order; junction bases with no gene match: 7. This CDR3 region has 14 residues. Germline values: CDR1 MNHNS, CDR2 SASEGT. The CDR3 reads CASSAGQGIDEQFF. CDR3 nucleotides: TGTGCCAGCAGTGCCGGACAGGGAATCGATGAGCAGTTCTTC.

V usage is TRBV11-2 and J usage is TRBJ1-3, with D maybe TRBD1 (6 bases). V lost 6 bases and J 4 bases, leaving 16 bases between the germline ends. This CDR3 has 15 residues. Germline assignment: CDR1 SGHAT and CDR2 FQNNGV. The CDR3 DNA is TGTGCCAGCAGGGAGTGGGGGGGCAAAGGAAACACCATATATTTT. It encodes CASREWGGKGNTIYF.

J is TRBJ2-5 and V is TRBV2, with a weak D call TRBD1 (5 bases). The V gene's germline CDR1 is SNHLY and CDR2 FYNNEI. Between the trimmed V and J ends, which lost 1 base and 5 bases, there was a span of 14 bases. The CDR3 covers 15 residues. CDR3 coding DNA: TGTGCCAGCAGTGAAGAGGGGCTAGGACCGGAGACCCAGTACTTC. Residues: CASSEEGLGPETQYF. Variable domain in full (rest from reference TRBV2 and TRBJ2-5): EPEVTQTPSHQVTQMGQEVILRCVPISNHLYFYWYRQILGQKVEFLVSFYNNEISEKSEIFDDQFSVERPDGSNFTLKIRSTKLEDSAMYFCASSEEGLGPETQYFGPGTRLLVL.

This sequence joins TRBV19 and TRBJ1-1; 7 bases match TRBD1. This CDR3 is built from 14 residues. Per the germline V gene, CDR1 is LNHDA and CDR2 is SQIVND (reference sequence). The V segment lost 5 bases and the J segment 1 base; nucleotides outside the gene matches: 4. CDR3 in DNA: TGTGCCAGTAGTCCCCGGACAGGGAACACTGAAGCTTTCTTT. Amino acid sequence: CASSPRTGNTEAFF.

The CDR3 spells CASSFIGAGNTIYF. The CDR3 coding sequence is TGTGCCAGCAGTTTTATTGGAGCTGGAAACACCATATATTTT. The chain carries TRBV6-5 and TRBJ1-3; D gene ambiguous. Germline loops: CDR1 MNHEY, CDR2 SVGAGI. CDR3 length: 14 residues. The germline V and J ends were trimmed by 4 bases and 2 bases, with 9 bases remaining between them.

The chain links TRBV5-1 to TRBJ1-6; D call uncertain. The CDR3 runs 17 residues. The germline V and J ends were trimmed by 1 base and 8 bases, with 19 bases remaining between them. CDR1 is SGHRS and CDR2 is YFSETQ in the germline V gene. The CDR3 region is CASSLRLSGSSHSPLHF. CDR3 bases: TGCGCCAGCAGCTTGAGGTTGTCAGGAAGCTCCCATTCACCCCTCCACTTT.

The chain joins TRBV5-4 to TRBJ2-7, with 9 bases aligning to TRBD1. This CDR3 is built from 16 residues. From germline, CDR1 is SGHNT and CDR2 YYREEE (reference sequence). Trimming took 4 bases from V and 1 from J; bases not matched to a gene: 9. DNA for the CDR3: TGTGCCAGCAGCAGCGGACAGGGGAGTATGTCCTACGAGCAGTACTTC. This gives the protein CASSSGQGSMSYEQYF.

CDR3 coding DNA: TGCGCCAGCAGCTTGGCCGAGGTGGACACCGGGGAGCTGTTTTTT. This translates into CASSLAEVDTGELFF. This chain joins TRBV5-1 and TRBJ2-2; D ambiguous. The CDR3 length is 15 residues. The germline CDR1 and CDR2 sequences are SGHRS and YFSETQ. Trimming pared 0 bases from V and 3 bases from J, leaving 9 bases between.